This T cell receptor beta chain was sequenced in a study of cytomegalovirus exposure and HLA in healthy donors. Study observations and caveats: Generally TCR sequences proved uncommon, though certain public TCRs appeared in numerous donors. When a later analysis compared HLA-associated TCR beta chains with equally common others, the HLA-associated chains turned out to be more clonally expanded and to have lower generation probabilities. Reportedly, diagnosis of cytomegalovirus status by the classifier showed high specificity and sensitivity.

Germline-derived CDR1 and CDR2 are KGHSH and LQKENI. V was clipped by 3 bases and J by 7 bases; unmatched bases: 21. This CDR3 has 19 residues. Use of 60 Vbeta and 13 Jbeta primers characterized the PCR. Generated by immunoSEQ multiplex PCR, the TCRdb table keeps only in-frame clones and is missing some. The sample has about 120,000 clones, about 78% seen once; the top ten hold 1.4% to 1.5%. Comments on this clone: Antigen unknown.

This TCR derives from a female donor in good health and CMV-seronegative. Sequencing used PBMCs. The rearrangement joins TRBV18 to TRBJ1-2; 9 nucleotides align to TRBD1. CDR3 loop: CASSPPIHPFGQGTGGYTF. CDR3 nucleotides: TGTGCCAGCTCACCCCCCATTCATCCTTTCGGACAGGGGACGGGTGGCTACACCTTC.